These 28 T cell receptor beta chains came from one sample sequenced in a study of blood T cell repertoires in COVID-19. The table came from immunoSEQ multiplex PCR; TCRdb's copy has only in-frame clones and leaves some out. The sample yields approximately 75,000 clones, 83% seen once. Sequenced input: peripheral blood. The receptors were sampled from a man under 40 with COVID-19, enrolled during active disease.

The CDR3 sequence is CASSGTSGGYNEQFF. The CDR3 DNA reads TGTGCCAGCAGTGGCACTAGCGGGGGTTACAATGAGCAGTTCTTC. The V gene is TRBV6-4, the J gene TRBJ2-1; 11 positions agree with TRBD2. The CDR3 has 15 residues. Unmatched junction bases numbered 3, after V lost 4 bases and J lost 4 bases. Germline CDR1 and CDR2: MRHNA and SNTAGT.

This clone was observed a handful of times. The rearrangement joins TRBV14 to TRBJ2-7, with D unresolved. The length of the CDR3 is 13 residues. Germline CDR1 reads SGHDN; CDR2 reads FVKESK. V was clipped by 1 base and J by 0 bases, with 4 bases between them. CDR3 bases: TGTGCCAGCAGCCAAGTTCACTCCTACGAGCAGTACTTC. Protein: CASSQVHSYEQYF. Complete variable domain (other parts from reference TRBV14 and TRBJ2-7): EAGVTQFPSHSVIEKGQTVTLRCDPISGHDNLYWYRRVMGKEIKFLLHFVKESKQDESGMPNNRFLAERTGGTYSTLKVQPAELEDSGVYFCASSQVHSYEQYFGPGTRLTVT.

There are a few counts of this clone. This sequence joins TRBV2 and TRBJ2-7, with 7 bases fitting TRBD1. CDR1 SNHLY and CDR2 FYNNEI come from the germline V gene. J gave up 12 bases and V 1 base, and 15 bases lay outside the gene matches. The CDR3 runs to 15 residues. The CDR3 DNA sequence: TGTGCCAGCAGTGAAGAGGGGGCGACAGCCTCAAAAGGGTACTTC. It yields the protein CASSEEGATASKGYF.

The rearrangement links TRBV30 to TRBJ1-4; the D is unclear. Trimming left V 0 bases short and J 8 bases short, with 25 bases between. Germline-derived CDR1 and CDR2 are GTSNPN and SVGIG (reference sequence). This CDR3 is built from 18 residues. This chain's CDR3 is CAWSVGFRRGAGSEKLFF. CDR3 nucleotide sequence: TGTGCCTGGAGTGTGGGGTTTCGTCGGGGAGCGGGAAGCGAAAAACTGTTTTTT.

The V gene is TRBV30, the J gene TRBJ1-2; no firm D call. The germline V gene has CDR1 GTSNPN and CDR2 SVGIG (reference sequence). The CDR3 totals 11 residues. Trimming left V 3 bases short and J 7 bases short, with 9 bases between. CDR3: CAWREVGGYTF. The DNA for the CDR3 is TGTGCCTGGAGGGAGGTGGGTGGCTACACCTTC. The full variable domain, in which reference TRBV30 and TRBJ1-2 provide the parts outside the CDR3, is SQTIHQWPATLVQPVGSPLSLECTVEGTSNPNLYWYRQAAGRGLQLLFYSVGIGQISSEVPQNLSASRPQDRQFILSSKKLLLSDSGFYLCAWREVGGYTFGSGTRLTVV.

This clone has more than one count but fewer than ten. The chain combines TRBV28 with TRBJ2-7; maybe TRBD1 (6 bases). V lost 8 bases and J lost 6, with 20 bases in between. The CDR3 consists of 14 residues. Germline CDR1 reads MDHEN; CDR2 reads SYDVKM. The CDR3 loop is CASVKPDSTLEQYF. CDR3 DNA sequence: TGTGCCAGCGTCAAACCGGACAGTACGCTCGAGCAGTACTTC. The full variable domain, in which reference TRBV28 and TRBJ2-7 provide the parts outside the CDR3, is DVKVTQSSRYLVKRTGEKVFLECVQDMDHENMFWYRQDPGLGLRLIYFSYDVKMKEKGDIPEGYSVSREKKERFSLILESASTNQTSMYLCASVKPDSTLEQYFGPGTRLTVT.

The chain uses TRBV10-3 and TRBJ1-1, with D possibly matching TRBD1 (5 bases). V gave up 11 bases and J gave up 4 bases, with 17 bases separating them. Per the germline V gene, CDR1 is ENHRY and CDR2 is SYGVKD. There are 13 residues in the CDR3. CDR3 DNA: TGTGCCGTCCACGGTGGGGGGGGCACTGAAGCTTTCTTT. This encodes CAVHGGGGTEAFF.

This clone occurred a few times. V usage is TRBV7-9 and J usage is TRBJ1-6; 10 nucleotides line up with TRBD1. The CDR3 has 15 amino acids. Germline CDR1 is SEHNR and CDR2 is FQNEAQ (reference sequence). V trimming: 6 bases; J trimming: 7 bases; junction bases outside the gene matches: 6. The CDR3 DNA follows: TGTGCCAGCAGGGGATCGGGACAGGGGAATTCACCCCTCCACTTT. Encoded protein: CASRGSGQGNSPLHF.

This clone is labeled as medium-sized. The DNA for the CDR3 is TGTGCCAGCAGCTTAGGCCAGGTGACAGGGCGTAATGAAAAACTGTTTTTT. Amino acids: CASSLGQVTGRNEKLFF. J is TRBJ1-4 and V is TRBV7-6; 7 bases map to TRBD1. There are 17 residues in the CDR3. CDR1 is SGHVS and CDR2 is FNYEAQ in the germline V gene. With V trimmed by 1 base and J by 4 bases, 9 bases remained unmatched.

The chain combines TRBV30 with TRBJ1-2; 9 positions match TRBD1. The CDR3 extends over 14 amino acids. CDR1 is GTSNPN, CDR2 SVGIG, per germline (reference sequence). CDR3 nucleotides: TGTGCTGTCACCCCCGACAGGGGGGGTGATGGCTACACCTTC. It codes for CAVTPDRGGDGYTF. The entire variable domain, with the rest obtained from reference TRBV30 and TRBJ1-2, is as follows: SQTIHQWPATLVQPVGSPLSLECTVEGTSNPNLYWYRQAAGRGLQLLFYSVGIGQISSEVPQNLSASRPQDRQFILSSKKLLLSDSGFYLCAVTPDRGGDGYTFGSGTRLTVV.

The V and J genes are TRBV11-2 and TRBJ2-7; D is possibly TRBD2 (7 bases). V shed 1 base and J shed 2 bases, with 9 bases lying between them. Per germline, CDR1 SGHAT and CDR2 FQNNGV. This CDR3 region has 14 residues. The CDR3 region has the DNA TGTGCCAGCAGCTTAGGGGGGGGGCCCTACGAGCAGTACTTC. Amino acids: CASSLGGGPYEQYF.

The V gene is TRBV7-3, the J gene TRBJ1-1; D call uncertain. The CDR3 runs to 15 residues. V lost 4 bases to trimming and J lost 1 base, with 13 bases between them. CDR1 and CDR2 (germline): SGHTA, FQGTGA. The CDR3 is CASSSAGRTNTEAFF. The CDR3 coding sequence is TGTGCCAGCAGCTCCGCGGGGAGGACGAACACTGAAGCTTTCTTT.

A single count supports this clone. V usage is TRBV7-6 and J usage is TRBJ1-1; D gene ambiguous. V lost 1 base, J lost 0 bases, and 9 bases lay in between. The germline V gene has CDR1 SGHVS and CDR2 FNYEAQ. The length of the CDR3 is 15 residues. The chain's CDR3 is CASSLDGLMNTEAFF. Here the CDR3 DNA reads TGTGCCAGCAGCTTAGACGGACTCATGAACACTGAAGCTTTCTTT.

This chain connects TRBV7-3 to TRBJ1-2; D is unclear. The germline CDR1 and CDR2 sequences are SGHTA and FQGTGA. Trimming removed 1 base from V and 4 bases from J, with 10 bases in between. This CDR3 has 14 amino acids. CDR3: CASSLSGTGYGYTF. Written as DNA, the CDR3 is TGTGCCAGCAGCTTAAGCGGAACGGGCTATGGCTACACCTTC.

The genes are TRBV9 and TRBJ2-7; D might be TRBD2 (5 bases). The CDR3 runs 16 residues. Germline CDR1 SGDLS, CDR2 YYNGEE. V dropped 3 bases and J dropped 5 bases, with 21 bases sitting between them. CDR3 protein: CASSGGKMGRGDEQYF. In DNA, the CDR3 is TGTGCCAGCAGCGGCGGAAAGATGGGTCGGGGAGACGAGCAGTACTTC. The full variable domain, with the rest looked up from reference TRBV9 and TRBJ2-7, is DSGVTQTPKHLITATGQRVTLRCSPRSGDLSVYWYQQSLDQGLQFLIQYYNGEERAKGNILERFSAQQFPDLHSELNLSSLELGDSALYFCASSGGKMGRGDEQYFGPGTRLTVT.

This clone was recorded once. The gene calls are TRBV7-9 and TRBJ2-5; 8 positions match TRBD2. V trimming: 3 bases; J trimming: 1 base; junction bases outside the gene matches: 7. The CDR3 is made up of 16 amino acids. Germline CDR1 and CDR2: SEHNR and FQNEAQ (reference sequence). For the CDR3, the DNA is TGTGCCAGCAGCTTGGGTGCACTAGCGGCCCAAGAGACCCAGTACTTC. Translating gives CASSLGALAAQETQYF.

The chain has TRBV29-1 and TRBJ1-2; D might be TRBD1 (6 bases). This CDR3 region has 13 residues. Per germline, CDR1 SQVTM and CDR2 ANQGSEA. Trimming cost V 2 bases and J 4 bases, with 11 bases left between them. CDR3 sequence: CSVEKTGRYGYTF. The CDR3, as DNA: TGCAGCGTTGAAAAGACAGGTCGCTATGGCTACACCTTC. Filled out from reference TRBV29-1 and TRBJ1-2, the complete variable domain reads SAVISQKPSRDICQRGTSLTIQCQVDSQVTMMFWYRQQPGQSLTLIATANQGSEATYESGFVIDKFPISRPNLTFSTLTVSNMSPEDSSIYLCSVEKTGRYGYTFGSGTRLTVV.

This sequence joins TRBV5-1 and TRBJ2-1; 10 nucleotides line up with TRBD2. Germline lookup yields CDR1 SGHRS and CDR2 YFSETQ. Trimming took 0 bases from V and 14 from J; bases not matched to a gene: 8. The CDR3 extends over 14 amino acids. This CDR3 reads CASSLVEREGMKFF. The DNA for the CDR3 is TGCGCCAGCAGCTTGGTTGAGCGGGAGGGTATGAAGTTCTTC.

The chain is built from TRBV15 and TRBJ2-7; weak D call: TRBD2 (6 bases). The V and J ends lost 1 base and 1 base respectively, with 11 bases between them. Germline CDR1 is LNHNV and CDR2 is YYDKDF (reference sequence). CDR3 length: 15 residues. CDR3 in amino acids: CATSRGASESYEQYF. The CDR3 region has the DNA TGTGCCACCAGCAGAGGGGCTAGCGAATCCTACGAGCAGTACTTC.

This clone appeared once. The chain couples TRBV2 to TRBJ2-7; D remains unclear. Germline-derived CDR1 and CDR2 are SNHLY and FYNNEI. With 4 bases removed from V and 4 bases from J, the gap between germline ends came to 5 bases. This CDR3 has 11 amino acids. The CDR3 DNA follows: TGTGCCAGCAGTGCGACATACGAGCAGTACTTC. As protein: CASSATYEQYF.

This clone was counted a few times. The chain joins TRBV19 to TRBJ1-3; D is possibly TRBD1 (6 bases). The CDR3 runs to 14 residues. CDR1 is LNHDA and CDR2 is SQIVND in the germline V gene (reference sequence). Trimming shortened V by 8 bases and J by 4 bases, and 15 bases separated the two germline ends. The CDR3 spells CASSNRVSGNTIYF. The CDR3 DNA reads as TGTGCCAGTTCTAACAGGGTTTCAGGAAACACCATATATTTT.

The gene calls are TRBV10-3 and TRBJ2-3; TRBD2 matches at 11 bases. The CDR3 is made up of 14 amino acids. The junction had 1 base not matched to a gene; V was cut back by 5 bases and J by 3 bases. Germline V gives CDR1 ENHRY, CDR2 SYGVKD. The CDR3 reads CAISRTSGTDTQYF. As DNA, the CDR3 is TGTGCCATCAGTCGGACTAGCGGGACAGATACGCAGTATTTT.

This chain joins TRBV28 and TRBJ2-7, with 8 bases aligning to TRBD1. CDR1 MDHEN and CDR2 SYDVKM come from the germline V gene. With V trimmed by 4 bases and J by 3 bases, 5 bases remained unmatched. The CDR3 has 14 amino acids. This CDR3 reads CASSSGQGLYEQYF. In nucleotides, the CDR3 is TGTGCCAGCAGTTCAGGACAGGGTCTCTACGAGCAGTACTTC.

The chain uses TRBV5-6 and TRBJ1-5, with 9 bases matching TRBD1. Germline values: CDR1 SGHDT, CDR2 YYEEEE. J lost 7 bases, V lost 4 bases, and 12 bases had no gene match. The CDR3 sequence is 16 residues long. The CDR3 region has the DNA TGTGCCAGCAGCATAAAACAGGGGGCTGGATGGCAGCCCCAGCATTTT. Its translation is CASSIKQGAGWQPQHF.

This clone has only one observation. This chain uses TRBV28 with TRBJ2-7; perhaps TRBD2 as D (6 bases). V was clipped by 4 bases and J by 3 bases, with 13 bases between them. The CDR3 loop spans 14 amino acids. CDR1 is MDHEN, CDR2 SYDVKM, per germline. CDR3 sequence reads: CASSSAGLDYEQYF. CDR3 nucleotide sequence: TGTGCCAGCAGTTCTGCGGGACTTGACTACGAGCAGTACTTC.

Here the CDR3 reads CASSESGIGELFF. The CDR3 DNA follows: TGTGCCAGCAGTGAATCGGGAATCGGGGAGCTGTTTTTT. V gene TRBV6-4 combines with J gene TRBJ2-2; a weak D match, TRBD2 (5 bases). Per germline, CDR1 MRHNA and CDR2 SNTAGT. The V end lost 3 bases, the J end lost 7 bases, and 9 bases lay between the germline ends. CDR3 length equals 13 residues.

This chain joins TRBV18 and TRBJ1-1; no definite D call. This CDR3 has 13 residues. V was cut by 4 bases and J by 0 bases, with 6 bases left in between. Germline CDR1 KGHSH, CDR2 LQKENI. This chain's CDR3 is CASSREMNTEAFF. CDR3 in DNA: TGTGCCAGCTCACGAGAGATGAACACTGAAGCTTTCTTT.

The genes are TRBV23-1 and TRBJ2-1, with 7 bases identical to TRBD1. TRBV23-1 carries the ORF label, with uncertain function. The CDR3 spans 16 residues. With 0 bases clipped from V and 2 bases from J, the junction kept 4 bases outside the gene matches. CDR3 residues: CASSQSRQGAYNEQFF. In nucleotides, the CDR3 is TGCGCCAGCAGTCAATCGAGGCAGGGGGCCTACAATGAGCAGTTCTTC.